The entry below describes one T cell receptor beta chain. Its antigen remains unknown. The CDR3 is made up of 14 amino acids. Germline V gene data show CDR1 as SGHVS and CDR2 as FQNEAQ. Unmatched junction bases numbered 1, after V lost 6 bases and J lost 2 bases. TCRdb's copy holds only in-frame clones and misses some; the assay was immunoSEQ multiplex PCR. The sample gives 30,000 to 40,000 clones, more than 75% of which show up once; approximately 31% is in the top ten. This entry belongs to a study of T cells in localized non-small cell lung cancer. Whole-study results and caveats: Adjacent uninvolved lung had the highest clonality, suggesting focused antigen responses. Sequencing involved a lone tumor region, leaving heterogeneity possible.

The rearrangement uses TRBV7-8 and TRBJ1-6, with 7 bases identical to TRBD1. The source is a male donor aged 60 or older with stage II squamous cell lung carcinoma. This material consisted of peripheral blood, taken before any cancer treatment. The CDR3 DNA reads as TGTGCCAGCAGAAGGGGGCCCTATAATTCACCCCTCCACTTT. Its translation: CASRRGPYNSPLHF.